The 3 T cell receptor beta chains below come from one sample, sequenced in a study of naive and memory T cell subsets. The beta constant-region primer was an equimolar mix of two oligonucleotides covering TRBC1 and TRBC2. TCRdb passed the UMI-ligation and nested PCR reads through MiXCR, listing each CDR3 protein once. The sample carries some 87,000 distinct CDR3 sequences, around 7% recorded once. The sample was central memory CD4+ T cells from blood. The receptors originated from a human donor in good health.

This clonotype was counted many times. The V call is TRBV6-2 or TRBV6-3, the J call TRBJ2-1, with D tentatively TRBD1 (6 bases). V was cut by 2 bases and J by 7 bases, with 18 bases left in between. Germline V gene sequence: CDR1 MNHEY, CDR2 SVGEGT. CDR3 size: 16 residues. The CDR3 reads CASSYIRGQRPNEQFF. The CDR3 DNA reads TGTGCCAGCAGTTACATCAGGGGTCAGAGGCCAAATGAGCAGTTCTTC.

The rearrangement links TRBV20-1 to TRBJ2-1, with TRBD2 matching over 8 bases. The CDR3 sequence is 14 residues long. Germline CDR1 reads DFQATT; CDR2 reads SNEGSKA (reference sequence). Germline trimming cut 5 bases from V and 7 bases from J; bases unmatched to any gene: 10. The CDR3 DNA reads as TGCAGTGCTTCCCCTCCCCGGGGGGGAAATGAGCAGTTCTTC. Its translation is CSASPPRGGNEQFF.

The chain carries TRBV13 and TRBJ2-1, with 7 bases lining up with TRBD2. The germline gives CDR1 PRHDT, CDR2 FYEKMQ (reference sequence). The CDR3 is 14 residues long. Trimming removed 2 bases from V and 8 bases from J; junction bases left unmatched: 6. Here the CDR3 reads CASSLPGGGDEQFF. Written as DNA, the CDR3 is TGTGCCAGCAGCTTACCGGGGGGAGGCGATGAGCAGTTCTTC.